Following are 25 T cell receptor beta chains from one sample sequenced in a study of OX40 agonist ivuxolimab in advanced cancers. The repertoire was sequenced with immunoSEQ multiplex PCR; TCRdb's copy has only in-frame clones and lacks some. The data contain around 44,000 clones, about 87% of them singletons. The sample was CD4+ or CD8+ T cells sorted from blood, taken in a trial of the OX40 agonist ivuxolimab. The receptors derive from an adult with an advanced solid tumor such as melanoma, head and neck, liver or kidney cancer.

The chain is built from TRBV5-1 and TRBJ2-7; 10 bases match TRBD1. This CDR3 spans 15 amino acids. The germline CDR1 and CDR2 sequences are SGHRS and YFSETQ. The J segment lost 4 bases and the V segment lost 3 bases, leaving 7 bases of the junction unmatched. The CDR3 DNA sequence: TGCGCCAGCAGCTCCCGGGACAGGGGTAGGTACGAGCAGTACTTC. Protein sequence: CASSSRDRGRYEQYF.

Notes on this clone: Other DNA sequences in this specimen translate into the identical CDR3. V gene TRBV7-2 combines with J gene TRBJ2-5, with D perhaps given as TRBD1 or TRBD2 (6 bases each). Trimming pared 5 bases from V and 2 bases from J, leaving 9 bases between. The germline gives CDR1 SGHTA, CDR2 FQGNSA. The CDR3 runs 13 residues. The CDR3 nucleotides read TGTGCCAGCAGCGGGGGGCCACAAGAGACCCAGTACTTC. Its translation: CASSGGPQETQYF.

V usage is TRBV7-2 and J usage is TRBJ2-5, with D perhaps matching TRBD1 (6 bases). The CDR3 is 14 residues long. The V and J ends lost 1 base and 7 bases respectively, with 13 bases between them. Germline V lookup: CDR1 SGHTA, CDR2 FQGNSA. CDR3 in DNA: TGTGCCAGCAGCTTAGGGGCTGGGGGCGCGACCCAGTACTTC. Translated: CASSLGAGGATQYF.

This rearrangement joins TRBV7-6 to TRBJ2-7; tentatively, D is TRBD1 (6 bases). Trimming pared 2 bases from V and 3 bases from J, leaving 23 bases between. The CDR3 sequence is 18 residues long. The germline gives CDR1 SGHVS, CDR2 FNYEAQ. The CDR3 nucleotides are TGTGCCAGCAGCTTATTGCCAGGGGACCTTAGCCGGGACTACGAGCAGTACTTC. Translating gives CASSLLPGDLSRDYEQYF.

V usage is TRBV10-2 and J usage is TRBJ2-1, with 10 bases identical to TRBD2. This CDR3 has 16 residues. With 7 bases clipped from V and 5 bases from J, the junction kept 11 bases outside the gene matches. Germline V gene data show CDR1 as WSHSY and CDR2 as SAAADI. The CDR3 protein is CASTEGAGGPDNEQFF. The CDR3 DNA sequence: TGCGCCAGCACCGAAGGAGCGGGAGGGCCCGACAATGAGCAGTTCTTC.

The chain couples TRBV2 to TRBJ2-7; D may be TRBD2 (6 bases). From germline, CDR1 is SNHLY and CDR2 FYNNEI. The CDR3 extends over 16 amino acids. The V and J ends lost 2 bases and 1 base respectively, with 15 bases between them. The CDR3 sequence: CASSEPLAERSYEQYF. DNA for the CDR3: TGTGCCAGCAGTGAACCGTTAGCGGAAAGATCCTACGAGCAGTACTTC.

The chain joins TRBV6-4 to TRBJ1-3, with a tentative D call TRBD1 (6 bases). CDR3 length equals 14 residues. Trimming took off 3 bases at V and 8 bases at J, with 14 bases between the two ends. CDR1 is MRHNA, CDR2 SNTAGT, per germline. This CDR3 is CASSERQAGDTIYF. CDR3 DNA: TGTGCCAGCAGTGAGCGACAGGCAGGGGACACCATATATTTT.

V is TRBV5-4 and J is TRBJ2-3; 7 bases align to TRBD2. With 4 bases clipped from V and 5 bases from J, the junction kept 10 bases outside the gene matches. The CDR3 contains 15 residues. CDR1 is SGHNT, CDR2 YYREEE, per germline (reference sequence). In nucleotides, the CDR3 is TGTGCCAGCAGCCCTATCGGGGCGGGGGAAGATACGCAGTATTTT. This gives the protein CASSPIGAGEDTQYF.

The rearrangement joins TRBV9 to TRBJ1-3; D is undetermined. V was pared by 3 bases and J by 2 bases, with 15 bases between. The CDR3 length is 16 residues. Germline CDR1 reads SGDLS; CDR2 reads YYNGEE. The CDR3 coding sequence is TGTGCCAGCAGCGAGGGCGGCCTAGGGACTGGAAACACCATATATTTT. It yields the protein CASSEGGLGTGNTIYF.

The rearrangement joins TRBV7-8 to TRBJ1-6; no clear D. Germline CDR1 is SGHVS and CDR2 is FQNEAQ. This CDR3 comprises 15 residues. V was clipped by 4 bases and J by 7 bases, with 14 bases between them. CDR3: CASSWRREENSPLHF. The DNA of the CDR3 is TGTGCCAGCAGCTGGAGAAGGGAGGAAAATTCACCCCTCCACTTT.

This clone came up once. The chain joins TRBV9 to TRBJ2-7; 7 nucleotides match TRBD1. Per the germline V gene, CDR1 is SGDLS and CDR2 is YYNGEE. The J segment lost 3 bases and the V segment lost 4 bases, leaving 7 bases of the junction unmatched. This CDR3 is 14 amino acids long. The CDR3 spells CASSPTTGRYEQYF. The CDR3 DNA reads as TGTGCCAGCAGCCCTACGACAGGGCGCTACGAGCAGTACTTC.

This clone was recorded only once. V usage is TRBV6-1 and J usage is TRBJ2-2, with D unclear. The CDR3 contains 14 residues. Trimming removed 7 bases at V and 0 bases at J, with 9 bases between. CDR1 is MNHNS and CDR2 is SASEGT in the germline V gene. As DNA, the CDR3 is TGTGCCAGCAAAGAGACCTCGAACACCGGGGAGCTGTTTTTT. It translates to CASKETSNTGELFF.

V and J are TRBV29-1 and TRBJ2-5; no clear D gene. The CDR3 consists of 11 residues. CDR1 SQVTM and CDR2 ANQGSEA come from the germline V gene. V shed 4 bases and J shed 0 bases, with 3 bases lying between them. CDR3 coding DNA: TGCAGCGTTGCTTACCAAGAGACCCAGTACTTC. Protein product: CSVAYQETQYF.

This clone was observed once. V gene TRBV5-4 combines with J gene TRBJ2-1; D unclear. Germline CDR1 is SGHNT and CDR2 is YYREEE (reference sequence). The CDR3 covers 13 residues. The V and J ends lost 4 bases and 2 bases respectively, with 7 bases between them. The DNA for the CDR3 is TGTGCCAGCAGCGGGTGGCCCTACAATGAGCAGTTCTTC. Protein: CASSGWPYNEQFF.

This chain joins TRBV5-1 and TRBJ2-7, with TRBD2 matching 13 bases. The ends lost 4 bases at V and 5 bases at J; junction bases unmatched: 6. CDR3 length: 15 residues. Germline CDR1 is SGHRS and CDR2 is YFSETQ. CDR3 sequence: CASSLTSGRSDEQYF. For the CDR3, the DNA is TGCGCCAGCAGCCTGACTAGCGGGAGGTCGGACGAGCAGTACTTC.

This chain joins TRBV7-7 and TRBJ2-3, with D perhaps matching TRBD1 or TRBD2 (5 bases each). V lost 5 bases and J lost 6, with 15 bases in between. The CDR3 covers 14 residues. Germline CDR1 SSHAT, CDR2 FNYEAQ (reference sequence). This CDR3 reads CASSRGFGTDTQYF. In DNA form, the CDR3 reads TGTGCCAGCAGCCGGGGCTTCGGGACCGATACGCAGTATTTT.

This clone was counted once. J is TRBJ1-3 and V is TRBV11-3, with a tentative D call TRBD1 (5 bases). The germline CDR1 and CDR2 sequences are SGHNT and YENEEA. V lost 3 bases, J lost 2 bases, and 8 bases lay in between. This CDR3 is 14 amino acids long. This chain's CDR3 is CASSFQGTGNTIYF. Here the CDR3 DNA reads TGTGCCAGCAGCTTCCAGGGAACTGGAAACACCATATATTTT.

This rearrangement joins TRBV6-5 to TRBJ2-1; D uncertain. The length of the CDR3 is 15 residues. Germline CDR1 and CDR2: MNHEY and SVGAGI. Deletions cut 5 bases from V and 0 bases from J, with 11 bases between. The CDR3 region is CASSLTLSSYNEQFF. CDR3 DNA sequence: TGTGCCAGCAGTCTAACTCTAAGCTCCTACAATGAGCAGTTCTTC.

This chain uses TRBV7-9 with TRBJ1-4; D may be TRBD1 (5 bases). Germline CDR1 reads SEHNR; CDR2 reads FQNEAQ (reference sequence). V was clipped by 4 bases and J by 7 bases, with 16 bases between them. The CDR3 totals 15 residues. In nucleotides, the CDR3 is TGTGCCAGCAGCTCATCCCTAAGGGGTTCTGAAAAACTGTTTTTT. This encodes CASSSSLRGSEKLFF.

The V call is TRBV15, the J call TRBJ2-1; 12 bases fit TRBD2. With V trimmed by 3 bases and J by 7 bases, 7 bases remained unmatched. CDR3 length equals 16 residues. Looked up from germline, CDR1 is LNHNV and CDR2 is YYDKDF (reference sequence). The DNA for the CDR3 is TGTGCCACCAGCAGCCCGACTAGCGGGAGAAGGAATGAGCAGTTCTTC. Protein sequence: CATSSPTSGRRNEQFF.

On this clone itself: Other DNA sequences in the sample encode the same CDR3. This chain links TRBV4-1 with TRBJ2-7, with D hard to call. V lost 3 bases and J 5 bases, leaving 14 bases between the germline ends. Germline CDR1 and CDR2: MGHRA and YSYEKL. The CDR3 contains 14 residues. The CDR3 DNA follows: TGCGCCAGCAGCCATCCCCCTTCTGTCCACGAGCAGTACTTC. As protein: CASSHPPSVHEQYF.

The chain joins TRBV11-2 to TRBJ2-7, with a tentative D call TRBD2 (6 bases). Germline V gene data show CDR1 as SGHAT and CDR2 as FQNNGV. The CDR3 totals 15 residues. V gave up 1 base and J gave up 2 bases, with 12 bases separating them. The CDR3 spells CASSLAGGSTYEQYF. The DNA of the CDR3 is TGTGCCAGCAGCTTAGCTGGGGGGTCAACCTACGAGCAGTACTTC.

This clone has a handful of counts. J is TRBJ1-1 and V is TRBV5-1, with D maybe TRBD1 (6 bases). Germline V gene lookup returns CDR1 SGHRS and CDR2 YFSETQ. The V end lost 4 bases, the J end lost 2 bases, and 12 bases lay between the germline ends. The CDR3 covers 14 residues. CDR3 in amino acids: CASSPRTDNTEAFF. In DNA, the CDR3 is TGCGCCAGCAGCCCTCGGACAGATAACACTGAAGCTTTCTTT.

A note on this clone: The junction shows a germline mismatch at one end, possibly a read error. This chain connects TRBV30 to TRBJ2-1, with 9 bases fitting TRBD1. The CDR3 has 15 amino acids. Germline V gives CDR1 GTSNPN, CDR2 SVGIG (reference sequence). The CDR3 protein is CAWSVLGTGTNKQFF. The CDR3 DNA follows: TGTGCCTGGAGTGTACTAGGGACAGGGACCAATAAGCAGTTCTTC.

This clone has a handful of counts. The rearrangement uses TRBV11-2 and TRBJ2-3; 13 bases line up with TRBD2. V was clipped by 5 bases and J by 5 bases; unmatched bases: 16. The CDR3 extends over 19 amino acids. Looked up from germline, CDR1 is SGHAT and CDR2 is FQNNGV. CDR3 in DNA: TGTGCCAGCAGCCACTCCGGGACAGGGGGACTAGCGGGGAGAGATACGCAGTATTTT. Protein sequence: CASSHSGTGGLAGRDTQYF.